This is a list of T cell receptor beta chains from one sample in a study. TCRdb fed the RT-PCR reads into MiXCR, producing one record per CDR3 protein. The profile covers approximately 720,000 distinct CDR3 sequences, with 13% to 15% appearing a single time and 3.6% taken by the ten largest. Sequenced sample: memory CD4+ T cells from blood. Receptor source: a female donor in good health, serving as a healthy control. Both conserved end residues are part of each CDR3. D genes are given only for firm matches. The size of a clone is reported for some rows only, either as once, few or many, or as a class for expanded clones.

v_call	j_call	clone_size	d_call	cdr3_aa	cdr3_nt
TRBV18	TRBJ1-1	-	-	CASSPRRESNTEAFF	TGTGCCAGCTCACCACGCAGAGAGTCGAACACTGAAGCTTTCTTT
TRBV28	TRBJ2-7	many	TRBD2	CASSFSGRTLKQYF	TGTGCCAGCAGTTTTAGCGGGAGGACCCTGAAGCAGTACTTC
TRBV29-1	TRBJ1-4	few	-	CSVSDQLAEKLFF	TGCAGCGTTTCCGACCAACTAGCCGAAAAACTGTTTTTT
TRBV20-1	TRBJ2-3	many	TRBD2	CSATRPSGTTDTQYF	TGCAGTGCAACCCGGCCTAGCGGGACCACAGATACGCAGTATTTT
TRBV6-2/TRBV6-3	TRBJ2-5	-	TRBD2	CASSYSGGDPRVSQYF	TGTGCCAGCAGTTACTCGGGGGGGGATCCAAGAGTGTCCCAGTACTTC
TRBV6-6	TRBJ2-7	-	TRBD2	CASSNAGVYEQYF	TGTGCCAGCAGTAACGCGGGGGTCTACGAGCAGTACTTC
TRBV6-2/TRBV6-3	TRBJ2-1	few	-	CASSDSGFSYNEQFF	TGTGCCAGCAGCGATAGCGGATTCTCCTACAATGAGCAGTTCTTC
TRBV6-2/TRBV6-3	TRBJ2-6	many	-	CASSYLGVSSGANVLTF	TGTGCCAGCAGTTACCTCGGAGTCAGCTCTGGGGCCAACGTCCTGACTTTC
TRBV7-3	TRBJ2-1	few	TRBD1	CASSATGGNEQFF	TGTGCCAGCAGTGCCACAGGGGGCAATGAGCAGTTCTTC
TRBV7-8	TRBJ2-7	many	TRBD2	CASSYGTSGRVSEQYF	TGTGCCAGCAGCTACGGGACTAGCGGGAGAGTAAGCGAGCAGTACTTC
TRBV9	TRBJ2-5	few	TRBD2	CASSLGPAGERETQYF	TGTGCCAGCAGTCTAGGCCCAGCGGGGGAACGAGAGACCCAGTACTTC
TRBV5-1	TRBJ2-2	-	TRBD1	CASSLVGTGLTGELFF	TGCGCCAGCAGCTTGGTTGGGACAGGGCTAACCGGGGAGCTGTTTTTT
TRBV6-5	TRBJ1-3	few	-	CASSYNIAGTIYF	TGTGCCAGCAGTTATAATATCGCGGGAACCATATATTTT
TRBV5-5	TRBJ2-7	-	-	CASNRWATYEQYF	TGTGCCAGCAACAGATGGGCCACCTACGAGCAGTACTTC
TRBV7-2	TRBJ1-6	-	-	CASSPRLDSPLHF	TGTGCCAGCAGCCCCCGGCTCGATTCACCCCTCCACTTT
TRBV29-1	TRBJ1-3	many	TRBD1	CSVVGQRTGNTIYF	TGCAGCGTTGTGGGACAGCGGACTGGAAACACCATATATTTT
TRBV5-1	TRBJ2-5	-	-	CASRRSSSEETQYF	TGCGCCAGCAGGCGATCCTCCTCTGAAGAGACCCAGTACTTC
TRBV24-1	TRBJ1-5	-	-	CATSDVVSNQQHF	TGTGCCACCAGTGATGTGGTTAGCAATCAGCAGCATTTT
TRBV7-2	TRBJ1-1	-	-	CASSFRNGEAFF	TGTGCCAGCAGCTTCAGGAACGGTGAAGCTTTCTTT
TRBV11-2	TRBJ1-1	-	-	CASSLDGVREAFF	TGTGCCAGCAGCTTAGATGGGGTCAGAGAAGCTTTCTTT
TRBV7-9	TRBJ2-2	-	-	CASSSRTAMNTGELFF	TGTGCCAGCAGCTCTAGGACAGCTATGAACACCGGGGAGCTGTTTTTT
TRBV4-3	TRBJ2-1	few	-	CASSQATRGRGNEQFF	TGCGCCAGCAGCCAAGCAACACGGGGAAGAGGCAATGAGCAGTTCTTC
TRBV7-9	TRBJ2-1	many	TRBD1	CASSVSATGDEQFF	TGTGCCAGCAGCGTCAGCGCGACAGGGGATGAGCAGTTCTTC
TRBV20-1	TRBJ1-2	-	-	CSARASTGNYGYTF	TGCAGTGCTAGAGCCAGCACAGGGAACTATGGCTACACCTTC
TRBV6-6	TRBJ1-6	many	-	CASSLPSRPNSPLHF	TGTGCCAGCAGTCTCCCAAGCCGGCCTAATTCACCCCTCCACTTT
TRBV28	TRBJ1-3	-	TRBD1	CASSFSGQGPAGNTIYF	TGTGCCAGCAGTTTCTCTGGACAGGGTCCGGCTGGAAACACCATATATTTT
TRBV10-3	TRBJ2-5	many	TRBD1	CAISESSWDRGETQYF	TGTGCCATCAGTGAGTCGAGCTGGGACAGGGGAGAGACCCAGTACTTC
TRBV9	TRBJ1-4	-	TRBD1	CASSQGASEKLFF	TGTGCCAGCAGCCAGGGGGCGAGTGAAAAACTGTTTTTT
TRBV7-2	TRBJ2-2	-	-	CASSPMRTVELFF	TGTGCCAGCAGCCCTATGCGGACAGTGGAGCTGTTTTTT
TRBV20-1	TRBJ2-2	-	-	CSASWRQANTGELFF	TGCAGTGCTAGTTGGCGGCAAGCGAACACCGGGGAGCTGTTTTTT
TRBV9	TRBJ1-4	-	-	CASSPTSGRGANEKLFF	TGTGCCAGCAGCCCAACCTCAGGGAGGGGGGCTAATGAAAAACTGTTTTTT
TRBV6-4	TRBJ2-1	many	-	CASSVEQGSYNEQFF	TGTGCCAGCAGTGTCGAACAGGGCTCCTACAATGAGCAGTTCTTC
TRBV11-2	TRBJ2-7	few	TRBD1	CASSLFRTGEYEQYF	TGTGCCAGCAGCTTATTCCGGACAGGGGAATACGAGCAGTACTTC
TRBV6-5	TRBJ2-7	-	-	CASSYSLADYEQYF	TGTGCCAGCAGTTACTCATTGGCGGACTACGAGCAGTACTTC
TRBV7-2	TRBJ1-5	-	TRBD1	CASSLEAGGLSAQHF	TGTGCCAGCAGCTTAGAGGCAGGGGGGCTATCGGCCCAGCATTTT
TRBV18	TRBJ2-3	few	-	CASSPAGDTQYF	TGTGCCAGCTCACCGGCCGGGGATACGCAGTATTTT
TRBV5-1	TRBJ2-7	many	-	CASRSGLATHFEQYF	TGCGCCAGCAGATCCGGTCTAGCCACCCACTTCGAGCAGTACTTC
TRBV20-1	TRBJ2-7	many	TRBD2	CSARVFGLAGERSYEQYF	TGCAGTGCTAGAGTGTTCGGACTAGCGGGAGAAAGATCCTACGAGCAGTACTTC
TRBV5-5	TRBJ1-1	-	-	CASSWAGRGAEAFF	TGTGCCAGCAGCTGGGCGGGGCGGGGGGCTGAAGCTTTCTTT